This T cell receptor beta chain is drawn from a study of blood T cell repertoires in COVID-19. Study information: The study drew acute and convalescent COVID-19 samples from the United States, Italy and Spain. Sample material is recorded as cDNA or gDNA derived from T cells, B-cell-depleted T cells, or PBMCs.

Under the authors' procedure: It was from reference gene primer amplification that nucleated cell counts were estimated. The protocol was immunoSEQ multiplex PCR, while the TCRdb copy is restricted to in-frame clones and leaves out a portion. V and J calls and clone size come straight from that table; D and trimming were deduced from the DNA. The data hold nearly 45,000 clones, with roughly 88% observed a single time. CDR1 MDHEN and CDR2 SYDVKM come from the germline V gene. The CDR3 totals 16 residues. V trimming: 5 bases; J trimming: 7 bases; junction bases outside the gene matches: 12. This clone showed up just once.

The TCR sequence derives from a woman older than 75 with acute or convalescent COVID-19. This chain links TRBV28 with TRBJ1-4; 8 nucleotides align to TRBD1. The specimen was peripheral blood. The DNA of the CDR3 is TGTGCCAGCAGTCTGTCAGGGGGCGCGTATACTGAAAAACTGTTTTTT. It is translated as CASSLSGGAYTEKLFF. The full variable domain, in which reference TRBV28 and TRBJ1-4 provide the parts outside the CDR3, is DVKVTQSSRYLVKRTGEKVFLECVQDMDHENMFWYRQDPGLGLRLIYFSYDVKMKEKGDIPEGYSVSREKKERFSLILESASTNQTSMYLCASSLSGGAYTEKLFFGSGTQLSVL.